Many counts were recorded for the clone carrying this TCR beta chain. Its cognate antigen is unknown. TCRdb reprocessed the 5' RACE reads via MiXCR and lists one record per CDR3 protein. The sample carries about 700,000 distinct CDR3 sequences, 5.5% to 7.5% recorded once. Germline V gene sequence: CDR1 SGHRS, CDR2 YFSETQ. CDR3 length: 16 residues. Trimming took 1 base from V and 6 from J; bases not matched to a gene: 8. The data originate from a study of identical twins. Broader study findings: Its conclusions, products of cross-sectional statistical analysis, did not come from following the same donors.

The specimen sequenced was naive T cells sorted from blood. V usage is TRBV5-1 and J usage is TRBJ2-7, with 12 bases that match TRBD2. The clonotype originates from a man aged 18 to 29 in good health. The CDR3 reads CASSLSSGRAPLEQYF. CDR3 sequence (DNA): TGCGCCAGCAGCTTGTCTAGCGGGAGGGCCCCACTCGAGCAGTACTTC.